The 13 T cell receptor beta chains given below trace back to one sample, sequenced in a study of cytomegalovirus exposure and HLA in healthy donors. Researchers ran the PCR with 60 Vbeta and 13 Jbeta primers. Clones were read by immunoSEQ multiplex PCR, and TCRdb kept only the in-frame ones, dropping some. This table holds roughly 120,000 clones, about 73% found once. The material sequenced was PBMCs. Receptors originate from a woman aged 45 to 65 in good health and CMV-seropositive.

On this clone itself: At one of its ends the junction is not consistent with the germline gene, which may arise from a read error. In DNA, the CDR3 is TGTTCCAGCAGCCCGGTCACGGGGTTGAACACTGAAGCTTTCTTT. Amino acid sequence: CSSSPVTGLNTEAFF. The J gene is TRBJ1-1, the V gene TRBV7-9; D not certain. Germline CDR1 SEHNR, CDR2 FQNEAQ (reference sequence). The CDR3 spans 15 residues.

This clone was found a few times. This sequence joins TRBV9 and TRBJ2-3, with TRBD2 matching 10 bases. The V gene end was trimmed by 3 bases and the J gene end by 7 bases; junction bases not matched to a gene: 11. The CDR3 consists of 16 residues. Germline CDR1 is SGDLS and CDR2 is YYNGEE. The CDR3 DNA reads TGTGCCAGCAGCGCCGATCTAGCGGGGGTGTTGAATACGCAGTATTTT. This gives the protein CASSADLAGVLNTQYF. The variable domain in full, completed from reference TRBV9 and TRBJ2-3, reads DSGVTQTPKHLITATGQRVTLRCSPRSGDLSVYWYQQSLDQGLQFLIQYYNGEERAKGNILERFSAQQFPDLHSELNLSSLELGDSALYFCASSADLAGVLNTQYFGPGTRLTVL.

This chain links TRBV18 with TRBJ2-3, with D tentatively TRBD1 (5 bases). V lost 3 bases and J lost 1, with 14 bases in between. Germline V gene data show CDR1 as KGHSH and CDR2 as LQKENI. The CDR3 spans 16 residues. The CDR3 reads CASSPTVRAGTDTQYF. CDR3 coding DNA: TGTGCCAGCTCACCTACCGTCAGGGCTGGCACAGATACGCAGTATTTT.

The chain recombines TRBV6-5 with TRBJ2-1; 7 nucleotides agree with TRBD1. The CDR3 is 13 amino acids. With 6 bases clipped from V and 6 bases from J, the junction kept 5 bases outside the gene matches. CDR1 MNHEY and CDR2 SVGAGI come from the germline V gene. The chain's CDR3 is CASRGTGVNEQFF. CDR3 nucleotide sequence: TGTGCCAGCAGAGGTACAGGGGTCAATGAGCAGTTCTTC.

The chain couples TRBV6-5 to TRBJ2-7; TRBD1 is a possible D gene (5 bases). CDR3 size: 15 residues. Trimming cost V 0 bases and J 2 bases, with 11 bases left between them. CDR1 is MNHEY and CDR2 is SVGAGI in the germline V gene. The CDR3 loop reads CASSYSATVTYEQYF. The DNA for the CDR3 is TGTGCCAGCAGTTACTCTGCGACAGTCACCTACGAGCAGTACTTC.

This clone was found a few times. The chain joins TRBV4-1 to TRBJ2-7, with 7 bases lining up with TRBD1. The junction had 11 bases not matched to a gene; V was cut back by 1 base and J by 2 bases. Germline lookup yields CDR1 MGHRA and CDR2 YSYEKL. This CDR3 has 17 amino acids. The CDR3 nucleotides read TGCGCCAGCAGCCAAGTCTCCGGACAGGTGATAGCCTACGAGCAGTACTTC. Protein product: CASSQVSGQVIAYEQYF.

The chain couples TRBV6-1 to TRBJ1-5; TRBD1 is a possible D gene (5 bases). V was trimmed by 2 bases and J by 4 bases, leaving 6 bases between them. Germline loops: CDR1 MNHNS, CDR2 SASEGT. The CDR3 consists of 13 residues. In DNA, the CDR3 is TGTGCCAGCAGTGAACAGGGAAATCAGCCCCAGCATTTT. It codes for CASSEQGNQPQHF.

The sample holds a few counts of this clone. The rearrangement links TRBV7-9 to TRBJ2-7, with D possibly matching TRBD1 (6 bases). Deletions cut 3 bases from V and 5 bases from J, with 14 bases between. Germline V lookup: CDR1 SEHNR, CDR2 FQNEAQ (reference sequence). The CDR3 contains 14 residues. The CDR3 DNA follows: TGTGCCAGCAGCTTCAACACTAGGGGGAACGAGCAGTACTTC. Its translation: CASSFNTRGNEQYF. Looking up the rest from reference TRBV7-9 and TRBJ2-7 gives the full variable domain: DTGVSQNPRHKITKRGQNVTFRCDPISEHNRLYWYRQTLGQGPEFLTYFQNEAQLEKSRLLSDRFSAERPKGSFSTLEIQRTEQGDSAMYLCASSFNTRGNEQYFGPGTRLTVT.

The chain links TRBV12-5 to TRBJ1-3; D is uncertain. Trimming cost V 0 bases and J 2 bases, with 8 bases left between them. CDR3 length: 15 amino acids. From germline, CDR1 is LGHNT and CDR2 FRNRAP. The CDR3 sequence is CASGLVGRAGNTIYF. CDR3 nucleotide sequence: TGTGCTAGTGGTTTGGTAGGGAGAGCTGGAAACACCATATATTTT.

Written as DNA, the CDR3 is TGCAGCGTTAGTTCAGGGGTGGAGACCCAGTACTTC. Protein product: CSVSSGVETQYF. The V and J genes are TRBV29-1 and TRBJ2-5, with D perhaps matching TRBD1 (6 bases). This CDR3 is built from 12 residues. In germline, CDR1 is SQVTM, CDR2 ANQGSEA. V gave up 5 bases and J gave up 5 bases, with 12 bases separating them. The variable domain in full, with the rest retrieved from reference TRBV29-1 and TRBJ2-5, is SAVISQKPSRDICQRGTSLTIQCQVDSQVTMMFWYRQQPGQSLTLIATANQGSEATYESGFVIDKFPISRPNLTFSTLTVSNMSPEDSSIYLCSVSSGVETQYFGPGTRLLVL.

This clone was recorded a few times. V and J are TRBV10-3 and TRBJ2-1, with a weak D call TRBD2 (6 bases). The length of the CDR3 is 16 residues. Germline V CDR1 and CDR2: ENHRY, SYGVKD. V was cut by 0 bases and J by 1 base, with 10 bases left in between. The CDR3 bases are TGTGCCATCAGTGAGTCGATGGCGGGGTCCTACAATGAGCAGTTCTTC. Its translation is CAISESMAGSYNEQFF.

A single count supports this clone. V is TRBV7-9 and J is TRBJ1-5; 10 nucleotides agree with TRBD1. The CDR3 sequence is 15 residues long. After removal of 4 bases from V and 3 bases from J, the junction contained 3 bases not matched to a gene. Germline V gene sequence: CDR1 SEHNR, CDR2 FQNEAQ (reference sequence). For the CDR3, the DNA is TGTGCCAGCAGCTCCGGGACAGGGGTCAATCAGCCCCAGCATTTT. This translates into CASSSGTGVNQPQHF.

The chain is built from TRBV5-4 and TRBJ2-2, with 8 positions matching TRBD1. Germline CDR1 is SGHNT and CDR2 is YYREEE (reference sequence). CDR3 length: 15 residues. V lost 5 bases to trimming and J lost 3 bases; unmatched junction nucleotides: 6. The CDR3 region is CASRPGQGDTGELFF. Here the CDR3 DNA reads TGTGCCAGCAGGCCTGGACAGGGAGACACCGGGGAGCTGTTTTTT.